One sample yielded the 19 T cell receptor beta chains listed below, sequenced in a study of T cell responses to AZD1222 COVID-19 vaccine. Sequencing used immunoSEQ multiplex PCR; TCRdb keeps in-frame clones, though not all of them. Altogether 150,000 to 200,000 clones are present, 80% to 90% being singletons, with the ten largest covering around a tenth. This specimen was peripheral blood, taken 28 days after the second AZD1222 dose. These receptors all stem from an adult who received the AZD1222 COVID-19 vaccine.

V usage is TRBV6-6 and J usage is TRBJ2-3; 11 bases agree with TRBD2. The CDR3 is 17 residues long. Germline trimming cut 5 bases from V and 3 bases from J; bases unmatched to any gene: 10. Germline loops: CDR1 MNHNY, CDR2 SVGAGI (reference sequence). The CDR3: CASSPTSGGLGTDTQYF. The DNA for the CDR3 is TGTGCCAGCAGTCCAACTAGCGGGGGCCTTGGGACAGATACGCAGTATTTT.

This clone has only one observation. CDR3 sequence reads: CASSQVSTRRTGELFF. The CDR3 nucleotides read TGTGCCAGCAGCCAAGTTTCCACTCGGCGCACCGGGGAGCTGTTTTTT. V usage is TRBV14 and J usage is TRBJ2-2; no definite D call. With 1 base removed from V and 4 bases from J, the gap between germline ends came to 13 bases. Germline CDR1 SGHDN, CDR2 FVKESK. The CDR3 covers 16 residues.

CDR3: CASSFGDYRTDTQYF. Here the CDR3 DNA reads TGTGCCAGCAGCTTTGGGGACTACCGCACAGATACGCAGTATTTT. The chain carries TRBV7-9 and TRBJ2-3, with 7 bases identical to TRBD2. The CDR3 is 15 amino acids. Germline CDR1 and CDR2: SEHNR and FQNEAQ (reference sequence). The junction had 4 bases not matched to a gene; V was cut back by 3 bases and J by 1 base. The whole variable domain, filled in from reference TRBV7-9 and TRBJ2-3, reads DTGVSQNPRHKITKRGQNVTFRCDPISEHNRLYWYRQTLGQGPEFLTYFQNEAQLEKSRLLSDRFSAERPKGSFSTLEIQRTEQGDSAMYLCASSFGDYRTDTQYFGPGTRLTVL.

J is TRBJ1-2 and V is TRBV30; no firm D call. Trimming took off 5 bases at V and 5 bases at J, with 12 bases between the two ends. Germline CDR1 GTSNPN, CDR2 SVGIG (reference sequence). This CDR3 region has 12 residues. CDR3 in amino acids: CAWGEEDYGYTF. In nucleotides, the CDR3 is TGTGCCTGGGGGGAGGAAGATTATGGCTACACCTTC.

The chain carries TRBV19 and TRBJ2-3; D is unresolved. The CDR3 extends over 14 amino acids. CDR1 and CDR2 from the germline V gene are LNHDA and SQIVND (reference sequence). Trimming stripped 10 bases from V and 0 bases from J, with 14 bases between. CDR3 in amino acids: CATAQTFSTDTQYF. CDR3 sequence (DNA): TGTGCCACTGCACAGACTTTTAGCACAGATACGCAGTATTTT.

This clone was seen just once. The chain carries TRBV9 and TRBJ2-5; 14 bases line up with TRBD2. V shed 2 bases, J shed 2 bases, and the junction held 8 bases outside the gene matches. From germline, CDR1 is SGDLS and CDR2 YYNGEE. The CDR3 is made up of 18 amino acids. The DNA for the CDR3 is TGTGCCAGCAGCGTCCGAGGGACTAGCGGGGGTTCTCAAGAGACCCAGTACTTC. Protein sequence: CASSVRGTSGGSQETQYF.

The sample holds a few counts of this clone. This chain joins TRBV5-6 and TRBJ2-5; no definite D call. The length of the CDR3 is 15 residues. Germline loops: CDR1 SGHDT, CDR2 YYEEEE. Deletions cut 0 bases from V and 2 bases from J, with 11 bases between. The DNA of the CDR3 is TGTGCCAGCAGCTTGGTGTTGCAGATTCAAGAGACCCAGTACTTC. This sequence encodes CASSLVLQIQETQYF.

The V and J genes are TRBV3-1 (or the pseudogene TRBV3-2) and TRBJ2-7; 7 nucleotides agree with TRBD1. J gave up 4 bases and V 0 bases, and 9 bases lay outside the gene matches. Per germline, CDR1 LGHDT and CDR2 YNNKEL (reference sequence). The CDR3 is made up of 16 amino acids. CDR3 nucleotide sequence: TGTGCCAGCAGCCAAGAGTGGTCAGGGGGAAGGTACGAGCAGTACTTC. Amino acid sequence: CASSQEWSGGRYEQYF.

V is TRBV12-3 or TRBV12-4 and J is TRBJ2-2; no firm D call. Between the trimmed V and J ends, which lost 3 bases and 4 bases, there was a span of 0 bases. CDR3 length: 11 amino acids. CDR3 loop: CASSFTGELFF. CDR3 nucleotide sequence: TGTGCCAGCAGTTTCACCGGGGAGCTGTTTTTT.

The chain joins TRBV9 to TRBJ1-5; D is uncertain. The CDR3 is made up of 13 amino acids. V was pared by 0 bases and J by 9 bases, with 10 bases between. The germline V gene encodes CDR1 SGDLS and CDR2 YYNGEE. CDR3 DNA sequence: TGTGCCAGCAGCGTAGACCGAGGTCCGCCCCAGCATTTT. This codes for CASSVDRGPPQHF.

V usage is TRBV29-1 and J usage is TRBJ1-1; no clear D. Trimming took off 1 base at V and 1 base at J, with 7 bases between the two ends. The CDR3 contains 13 residues. Germline CDR1 SQVTM, CDR2 ANQGSEA. The CDR3 reads CSVEGAGNTEAFF. The CDR3, as DNA: TGCAGCGTTGAAGGGGCCGGGAACACTGAAGCTTTCTTT. Filled out from reference TRBV29-1 and TRBJ1-1, the complete variable domain reads SAVISQKPSRDICQRGTSLTIQCQVDSQVTMMFWYRQQPGQSLTLIATANQGSEATYESGFVIDKFPISRPNLTFSTLTVSNMSPEDSSIYLCSVEGAGNTEAFFGQGTRLTVV.

The V call is TRBV5-1, the J call TRBJ2-2, with no clear D. The CDR3 length is 11 residues. V was shortened by 0 bases and J by 13 bases, with 7 bases between the two germline ends. Germline CDR1 SGHRS, CDR2 YFSETQ. CDR3 loop: CASSLDYRLFF. The CDR3 region has the DNA TGCGCCAGCAGCTTGGACTACCGGCTGTTTTTT.

The chain joins TRBV29-1 to TRBJ2-7; 7 bases map to TRBD1. The J segment lost 3 bases and the V segment lost 4 bases, leaving 9 bases of the junction unmatched. The CDR3 runs to 14 residues. Looked up from germline, CDR1 is SQVTM and CDR2 is ANQGSEA. In DNA form, the CDR3 reads TGCAGCGTTGCCCCCCAAGGGGGCAACTACGAGCAGTACTTC. Amino acid sequence: CSVAPQGGNYEQYF.

The rearrangement links TRBV28 to TRBJ1-5, with D unresolved. Germline V gene sequence: CDR1 MDHEN, CDR2 SYDVKM. The CDR3 is 12 amino acids. The germline V and J ends were trimmed by 5 bases and 7 bases, with 9 bases remaining between them. DNA for the CDR3: TGTGCCAGCAGTAGTTTATCGCAGCCCCAGCATTTT. Translation gives CASSSLSQPQHF.

The sample holds one count of this clone. This chain joins TRBV19 and TRBJ2-5, with TRBD2 matching over 8 bases. The CDR3 is made up of 15 amino acids. The V gene's germline CDR1 is LNHDA and CDR2 SQIVND (reference sequence). V gave up 5 bases and J gave up 5 bases; unmatched junction bases: 10. Here the CDR3 reads CASSARGGALETQYF. The CDR3 DNA reads TGTGCCAGTAGTGCCCGGGGGGGGGCCCTCGAGACCCAGTACTTC.

This chain joins TRBV6-6 and TRBJ1-1; D unresolved. Germline CDR1 is MNHNY and CDR2 is SVGAGI (reference sequence). Trimming left V 8 bases short and J 7 bases short, with 8 bases between. This CDR3 contains 10 residues. The CDR3 region is CASQNLEAFF. Written as DNA, the CDR3 is TGTGCCAGCCAGAACCTTGAAGCTTTCTTT.

This clone was seen just once. The genes are TRBV5-1 and TRBJ2-1, with 7 bases aligning to TRBD1. With 4 bases clipped from V and 2 bases from J, the junction kept 9 bases outside the gene matches. This CDR3 is built from 16 residues. Germline V gene data show CDR1 as SGHRS and CDR2 as YFSETQ. This CDR3 is CASSVSGGITYNEQFF. The CDR3 DNA is TGCGCCAGCAGCGTCTCAGGGGGAATAACCTACAATGAGCAGTTCTTC.

J is TRBJ2-2 and V is TRBV11-1; TRBD1 matches 10 bases. This CDR3 contains 15 residues. V was pared by 5 bases and J by 1 base, with 1 base of the junction left unmatched. Germline V gene lookup returns CDR1 SGHAT and CDR2 FQDESV (reference sequence). For the CDR3, the DNA is TGTGCCAGCAGCCGGGACAGGGGGAACACCGGGGAGCTGTTTTTT. This codes for CASSRDRGNTGELFF.

CDR3 residues: CASSDKWGTGYTF. In DNA, the CDR3 is TGTGCCAGCAGCGATAAGTGGGGCACTGGCTACACCTTC. The chain joins TRBV14 to TRBJ1-2; tentatively, D is TRBD1 (5 bases). There are 13 residues in the CDR3. Trimming took off 5 bases at V and 7 bases at J, with 14 bases between the two ends. CDR1 and CDR2 from the germline V gene are SGHDN and FVKESK.